Each of the 28 T cell receptor beta chains below was sequenced from the same sample in a study of cytomegalovirus exposure and HLA in healthy donors. Vbeta (60) and Jbeta (13) primers were used in the PCR. Using immunoSEQ multiplex PCR, the repertoire was profiled, and TCRdb retains in-frame clones only, with some absent. The table lists under 120,000 clones, around three quarters of them singletons. The sequencing sample was made of PBMCs. Receptors were obtained from a woman aged 40 to 50 in good health and CMV-seronegative.

The CDR3 DNA follows: TGTGCCAGCACCACAAGCAGCGGGAGGGACGGTGAGCAGTTCTTC. It specifies CASTTSSGRDGEQFF. The V and J genes are TRBV11-2 and TRBJ2-1; 10 bases agree with TRBD2. The length of the CDR3 is 15 residues. The V segment lost 7 bases and the J segment 9 bases; nucleotides outside the gene matches: 12. The germline CDR1 and CDR2 sequences are SGHAT and FQNNGV.

This chain links TRBV4-3 with TRBJ1-1; 10 bases agree with TRBD1. J was trimmed by 7 bases and V by 5 bases; bases with no gene match: 13. Germline loops: CDR1 LGHNA, CDR2 YSLEER. CDR3 length equals 16 residues. CDR3 sequence: CASSDRDRGSEGEAFF. In DNA form, the CDR3 reads TGCGCCAGCAGCGACCGGGACAGGGGTTCGGAAGGTGAAGCTTTCTTT.

A few counts support this clone. J is TRBJ1-1 and V is TRBV6-5, with a weak D call TRBD1 (5 bases). This CDR3 contains 14 residues. The V end was cut by 1 base, the J end by 4 bases, with 10 bases between. Germline CDR1 MNHEY, CDR2 SVGAGI. This CDR3 is CASSYFSQGTEAFF. CDR3 sequence (DNA): TGTGCCAGCAGTTACTTTTCGCAGGGCACTGAAGCTTTCTTT.

The V gene is TRBV18, the J gene TRBJ2-2; 10 positions match TRBD1. The junction had 1 base not matched to a gene; V was cut back by 0 bases and J by 0 bases. Germline V gives CDR1 KGHSH, CDR2 LQKENI. The CDR3 has 17 residues. The CDR3 nucleotides read TGTGCCAGCTCACCACCGGGACAGGGGTCGAACACCGGGGAGCTGTTTTTT. Protein: CASSPPGQGSNTGELFF.

The CDR3 DNA reads TGTGCCAGCAGCTCGACAGGAGGAGAAGAAAAACTGTTTTTT. This sequence encodes CASSSTGGEEKLFF. The rearrangement links TRBV2 to TRBJ1-4; TRBD1 is a possible D gene (6 bases). The CDR3 is 14 amino acids. Trimming stripped 6 bases from V and 8 bases from J, with 16 bases between. Germline CDR1 reads SNHLY; CDR2 reads FYNNEI.

V usage is TRBV5-8 and J usage is TRBJ2-5, with TRBD1 as a possible D gene (5 bases). V lost 7 bases and J lost 2, with 18 bases in between. CDR3 length: 15 residues. Germline V gives CDR1 SGHTS, CDR2 YDEGEE. Here the CDR3 DNA reads TGTGCCAGCTCTAGACAGAGCAGCTTTCAAGAGACCCAGTACTTC. It yields the protein CASSRQSSFQETQYF.

The table lists this clone with a few counts. The chain carries TRBV30 and TRBJ2-1; perhaps TRBD1 as D (6 bases). V lost 4 bases to trimming and J lost 0 bases, with 10 bases between them. CDR1 is GTSNPN and CDR2 is SVGIG in the germline V gene (reference sequence). The CDR3 spans 14 residues. The CDR3 spells CAWTTGYSYNEQFF. CDR3 bases: TGTGCCTGGACCACAGGGTACTCCTACAATGAGCAGTTCTTC.

This sequence joins TRBV28 and TRBJ2-2, with a weak D call TRBD2 (5 bases). The germline V and J ends were trimmed by 7 bases and 3 bases, with 12 bases remaining between them. The length of the CDR3 is 14 residues. The V gene's germline CDR1 is MDHEN and CDR2 SYDVKM. The chain's CDR3 is CASTSRVYTGELFF. CDR3 DNA: TGTGCCAGCACATCGAGGGTGTACACCGGGGAGCTGTTTTTT.

The genes are TRBV7-2 and TRBJ1-3; perhaps TRBD1 as D (6 bases). Trimming left V 5 bases short and J 2 bases short, with 10 bases between. This CDR3 is built from 14 residues. The V gene's germline CDR1 is SGHTA and CDR2 FQGNSA. The DNA for the CDR3 is TGTGCCAGCAGCCCGGACAGAGCTGGAAACACCATATATTTT. Residues: CASSPDRAGNTIYF.

This clone was counted between two and nine times. This sequence joins TRBV28 and TRBJ1-2, with no clear D. Germline V gene sequence: CDR1 MDHEN, CDR2 SYDVKM. Trimming removed 1 base from V and 4 bases from J, with 10 bases in between. The CDR3 has 14 amino acids. Written as DNA, the CDR3 is TGTGCCAGCAGTTTATCGGGAACTAGCTATGGCTACACCTTC. This translates into CASSLSGTSYGYTF.

The CDR3 is CASSLSVTEAFF. CDR3 nucleotide sequence: TGTGCCAGCAGCTTGTCGGTAACTGAAGCTTTCTTT. The J gene is TRBJ1-1, the V gene TRBV7-2; D gene unclear. Germline V gives CDR1 SGHTA, CDR2 FQGNSA. The V end was cut by 3 bases, the J end by 5 bases, with 7 bases between. The CDR3 is made up of 12 amino acids.

This clone has a single count. The chain has TRBV19 and TRBJ1-1, with 10 bases lining up with TRBD1. Looked up from germline, CDR1 is LNHDA and CDR2 is SQIVND (reference sequence). This CDR3 comprises 15 residues. V shed 11 bases and J 4 bases; nucleotides not matched to a gene: 13. For the CDR3, the DNA is TGTGCCGTGCGGGACAGGGGCTCCTCGGGCACTGAAGCTTTCTTT. Encoded protein: CAVRDRGSSGTEAFF.

The chain is built from TRBV9 and TRBJ2-5; TRBD1 matches 7 bases. CDR3 size: 14 residues. Germline V lookup: CDR1 SGDLS, CDR2 YYNGEE. J gave up 2 bases and V 4 bases, and 5 bases lay outside the gene matches. CDR3 region: CASSYETGQETQYF. CDR3 in DNA: TGTGCCAGCAGCTACGAGACAGGGCAAGAGACCCAGTACTTC.

A few counts support this clone. V is TRBV6-6 and J is TRBJ2-7, with a possible D match to TRBD1 (6 bases). The CDR3 covers 13 residues. V was pared by 4 bases and J by 1 base, with 8 bases between. Germline V lookup: CDR1 MNHNY, CDR2 SVGAGI (reference sequence). The CDR3 sequence: CASSSGQSYEQYF. Here the CDR3 DNA reads TGTGCCAGCAGTTCCGGACAGTCCTACGAGCAGTACTTC.

This clone appeared once. The junction differs from germline at one of its ends, possibly a read error. In nucleotides, the CDR3 is TGTTCCAGCAGCTTTCAGGGGCAAGAGACCCAGTACTTC. Amino acid sequence: CSSSFQGQETQYF. The V gene is TRBV7-9, the J gene TRBJ2-5; D is possibly TRBD1 (6 bases). From germline, CDR1 is SEHNR and CDR2 FQNEAQ (reference sequence). The CDR3 loop spans 13 amino acids.

V usage is TRBV19 and J usage is TRBJ2-1, with TRBD2 matching over 7 bases. The trim removed 2 bases at V and 2 bases at J, leaving 6 bases unmatched. The germline CDR1 and CDR2 sequences are LNHDA and SQIVND (reference sequence). CDR3 length: 16 residues. The CDR3 DNA follows: TGTGCCAGTAGTATACTCGCGGGAGTGGCCTACAATGAGCAGTTCTTC. Protein product: CASSILAGVAYNEQFF.

J is TRBJ2-7 and V is TRBV7-9, with 10 nucleotides matching TRBD2. After removal of 5 bases from V and 5 bases from J, the junction contained 12 bases not matched to a gene. The CDR3 has 16 residues. Germline CDR1 and CDR2: SEHNR and FQNEAQ (reference sequence). The CDR3 DNA is TGTGCCAGCAGCCGACCCTCTAGCGGGGGTGCTCACGAGCAGTACTTC. Its protein product is CASSRPSSGGAHEQYF.

This chain uses TRBV6-5 with TRBJ2-1, with a possible D match to TRBD1 (6 bases). Trimming removed 5 bases at V and 8 bases at J, with 13 bases between. CDR3 length: 13 amino acids. The germline V gene has CDR1 MNHEY and CDR2 SVGAGI. The CDR3 spells CASSRGTRDEQFF. The CDR3 nucleotides read TGTGCCAGCAGTCGAGGGACAAGGGATGAGCAGTTCTTC.

The chain links TRBV4-3 to TRBJ1-1; 7 positions agree with TRBD1. The CDR3 is 15 amino acids. Per the germline V gene, CDR1 is LGHNA and CDR2 is YSLEER. The V and J ends lost 0 bases and 4 bases, in that order; junction bases with no gene match: 5. CDR3 in DNA: TGCGCCAGCAGCCAAGATCCCAGGGGGGCCACTGAAGCTTTCTTT. Translating it yields CASSQDPRGATEAFF.

The chain recombines TRBV7-2 with TRBJ2-1, with D possibly TRBD1 on 5 matching bases. The germline gives CDR1 SGHTA, CDR2 FQGNSA. The CDR3 extends over 12 amino acids. V shed 6 bases and J shed 6 bases, with 9 bases lying between them. Here the CDR3 reads CASRRDSNEQFF. CDR3 in DNA: TGTGCCAGCAGACGCGACAGCAATGAGCAGTTCTTC.

The V and J genes are TRBV7-2 and TRBJ1-1; the D gene is possibly TRBD1 (5 bases). This CDR3 has 14 amino acids. V lost 3 bases and J lost 1, with 9 bases in between. The germline CDR1 and CDR2 sequences are SGHTA and FQGNSA. CDR3: CASSLTVRNTEAFF. The CDR3 region has the DNA TGTGCCAGCAGCTTGACAGTTCGGAACACTGAAGCTTTCTTT.

The chain carries TRBV5-1 and TRBJ2-1; 8 nucleotides align to TRBD2. Trimming took 1 base from V and 8 from J; bases not matched to a gene: 11. Germline-derived CDR1 and CDR2 are SGHRS and YFSETQ. This CDR3 has 16 amino acids. The CDR3 DNA reads as TGCGCCAGCAGCTTGTCGAGTCGGGAGGGCCGCGATGAGCAGTTCTTC. Translated, it gives CASSLSSREGRDEQFF.

This chain links TRBV11-2 with TRBJ1-5; weak D call: TRBD1 (6 bases). The germline gives CDR1 SGHAT, CDR2 FQNNGV. This CDR3 comprises 14 residues. The ends were cut back, 6 bases at V and 7 bases at J, with 16 bases in the middle. The CDR3 reads CASSPTGFGQPQHF. The CDR3 DNA is TGTGCCAGCAGTCCCACAGGGTTCGGACAGCCCCAGCATTTT.

The DNA of the CDR3 is TGTGCCAGCAATTCGGCGGGAGGTACCGGTAGGAACATTCAGTACTTC. Protein product: CASNSAGGTGRNIQYF. The V and J genes are TRBV28 and TRBJ2-4; TRBD2 aligns across 8 bases. J was trimmed by 7 bases and V by 7 bases; bases with no gene match: 15. CDR1 is MDHEN, CDR2 SYDVKM, per germline. The CDR3 has 16 amino acids.

On this clone: At one boundary the junction diverges from the germline segment, which might be a read error. The chain joins TRBV7-9 to TRBJ1-2, with 9 bases fitting TRBD1. The CDR3 runs to 12 residues. CDR1 SEHNR and CDR2 FQNEAQ come from the germline V gene (reference sequence). This CDR3 is CSSSRTGEGYTF. In DNA, the CDR3 is TGTTCCAGCAGCAGGACAGGGGAGGGCTACACCTTC.

This chain links TRBV19 with TRBJ1-2; the match to TRBD1 covers 7 bases. The germline gives CDR1 LNHDA, CDR2 SQIVND (reference sequence). The J segment lost 7 bases and the V segment lost 3 bases, leaving 14 bases of the junction unmatched. The CDR3 extends over 16 amino acids. In DNA, the CDR3 is TGTGCCAGTAGTATGCCCGCCACAGGGGTACTACGTGGCTACACCTTC. Its translation: CASSMPATGVLRGYTF.

V is TRBV7-2 and J is TRBJ1-4; 8 bases agree with TRBD1. CDR1 and CDR2 from the germline V gene are SGHTA and FQGNSA. Germline trimming cut 4 bases from V and 7 bases from J; bases unmatched to any gene: 5. The CDR3 is 14 residues long. DNA for the CDR3: TGTGCCAGCAGCTCCAACAGGGGGTTTGAAAAACTGTTTTTT. As protein: CASSSNRGFEKLFF.

The chain combines TRBV27 with TRBJ2-1; no firm D call. The CDR3 has 11 amino acids. Trimming cost V 6 bases and J 4 bases, with 4 bases left between them. Germline CDR1 reads MNHEY; CDR2 reads SMNVEV (reference sequence). The CDR3 here is CASSHYNEQFF. The CDR3 bases are TGTGCCAGCAGCCATTACAATGAGCAGTTCTTC.